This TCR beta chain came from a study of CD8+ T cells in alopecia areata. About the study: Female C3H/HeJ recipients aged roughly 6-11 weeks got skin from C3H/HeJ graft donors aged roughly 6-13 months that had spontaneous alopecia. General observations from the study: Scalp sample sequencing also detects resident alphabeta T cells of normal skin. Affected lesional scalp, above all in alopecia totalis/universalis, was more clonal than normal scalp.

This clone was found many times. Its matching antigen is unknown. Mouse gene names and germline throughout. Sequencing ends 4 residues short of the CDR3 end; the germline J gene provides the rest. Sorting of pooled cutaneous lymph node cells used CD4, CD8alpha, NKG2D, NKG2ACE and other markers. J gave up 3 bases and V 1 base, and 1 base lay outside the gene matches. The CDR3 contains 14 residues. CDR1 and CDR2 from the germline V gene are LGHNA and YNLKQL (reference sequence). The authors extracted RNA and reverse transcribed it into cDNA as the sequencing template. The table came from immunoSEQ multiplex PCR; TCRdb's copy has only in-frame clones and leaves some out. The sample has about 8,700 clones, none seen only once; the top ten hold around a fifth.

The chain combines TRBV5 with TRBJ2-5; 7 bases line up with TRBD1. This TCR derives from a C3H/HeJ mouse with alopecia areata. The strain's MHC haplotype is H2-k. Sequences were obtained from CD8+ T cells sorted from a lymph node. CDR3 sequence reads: CASSQGDRQDTQYF. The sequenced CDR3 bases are TGTGCCAGCAGCCAAGGGGACAGACAAGAC.